Detailed here is one T cell receptor (beta chain). This specimen includes other DNA sequences encoding the same CDR3. The sample belongs to a study of STAT5B mutations in CD4+ large granular lymphocyte leukemia. Germline assignment: CDR1 SNHLY and CDR2 FYNNEI. The V end lost 4 bases, the J end lost 4 bases, and 4 bases lay between the germline ends. The CDR3 loop spans 11 amino acids. The repertoire was sequenced with immunoSEQ multiplex PCR; TCRdb's copy has only in-frame clones and lacks some. In the table there are about 30,000 clones, roughly 75% of which are singletons. The V gene is TRBV2, the J gene TRBJ1-1; D not resolved. Sequenced input: CD4+ T cells from blood buffy coats. The sequence was collected from a human donor in good health. The CDR3 sequence is CASSGGTEAFF. DNA of the CDR3: TGTGCCAGCAGTGGGGGCACTGAAGCTTTCTTT.